These 9 T cell receptor beta chains share one sample of origin, sequenced in a study of blood T cells in healthy people across ages (dated by TCRdb to 2014 to 2015). The library was built by means of 5' RACE. Sequencing used an Illumina HiSeq 2500. A second roughly 6 to 12 cycle PCR used a sample-barcoded 5' primer and a J-beta primer mix. TCRdb trimmed the raw reads at Q25, called clones with MiXCR and kept productive beta chains. CDR3 protein duplicates are merged, each entry listing the most common genes and DNA. This sample lists more than 900,000 distinct CDR3 sequences; roughly 29% were detected once. Roughly a tenth of the sample goes to the ten largest clones. These same records also appear under a second study, on T cells of mothers and their children.

The material sequenced was blood. The receptors stem from a woman aged 40 to 50 in good health.

The sample holds many counts of this clonotype. The chain is built from TRBV20-1 and TRBJ2-5, with D possibly TRBD1 on 5 matching bases. The ends were cut back, 6 bases at V and 8 bases at J, with 19 bases in the middle. The germline V gene encodes CDR1 DFQATT and CDR2 SNEGSKA (reference sequence). The CDR3 spans 13 residues. The CDR3 loop reads CSARPAGLLTQYF. The CDR3 DNA reads as TGCAGTGCCCGCCCGGCAGGGCTGCTTACCCAGTACTTC.

This clonotype showed up many times. J is TRBJ2-7 and V is TRBV20-1; 9 nucleotides match TRBD1. CDR1 is DFQATT and CDR2 is SNEGSKA in the germline V gene (reference sequence). CDR3 length: 14 residues. The V and J ends lost 6 bases and 5 bases, in that order; junction bases with no gene match: 11. CDR3 sequence: CSATAGTGLNEQYF. CDR3 nucleotide sequence: TGCAGTGCCACGGCCGGGACAGGGCTTAACGAGCAGTACTTC.

The table lists this clonotype with a few counts. V is TRBV28 and J is TRBJ2-7; D perhaps matches TRBD2 (7 bases). Per germline, CDR1 MDHEN and CDR2 SYDVKM. This CDR3 comprises 16 residues. V lost 4 bases and J lost 5, with 21 bases in between. Here the CDR3 reads CASSSSGGGGRDEQYF. In DNA, the CDR3 is TGTGCCAGCAGTTCCTCGGGGGGCGGGGGCCGGGACGAGCAGTACTTC. The full variable domain, with the rest looked up from reference TRBV28 and TRBJ2-7, is DVKVTQSSRYLVKRTGEKVFLECVQDMDHENMFWYRQDPGLGLRLIYFSYDVKMKEKGDIPEGYSVSREKKERFSLILESASTNQTSMYLCASSSSGGGGRDEQYFGPGTRLTVT.

The rearrangement uses TRBV5-1 and TRBJ1-1; D gene unclear. This CDR3 has 15 amino acids. Trimming took off 0 bases at V and 1 base at J, with 10 bases between the two ends. Germline-derived CDR1 and CDR2 are SGHRS and YFSETQ. The CDR3 protein is CASSLEVRWNTEAFF. DNA of the CDR3: TGCGCCAGCAGCTTGGAAGTCAGGTGGAACACTGAAGCTTTCTTT. The whole variable domain, filled in from reference TRBV5-1 and TRBJ1-1, reads KAGVTQTPRYLIKTRGQQVTLSCSPISGHRSVSWYQQTPGQGLQFLFEYFSETQRNKGNFPGRFSGRQFSNSRSEMNVSTLELGDSALYLCASSLEVRWNTEAFFGQGTRLTVV.

The chain employs TRBV6-5 and TRBJ2-7; 7 bases match TRBD1. The J call could be wrong; TRBJ2-4 is a better fit for the DNA end. The CDR3 is made up of 14 amino acids. Germline assignment: CDR1 MNHEY and CDR2 SVGAGI. CDR3 nucleotides: TGTGCCAGCAGTCGGGACAGTCTAAAAAACATTCAGTACTTC. Its protein product is CASSRDSLKNIQYF.

The gene calls are TRBV7-9 and TRBJ1-2; TRBD1 is a possible D gene (6 bases). There are 15 residues in the CDR3. V lost 4 bases to trimming and J lost 0 bases, with 12 bases between them. Germline V CDR1 and CDR2: SEHNR, FQNEAQ (reference sequence). CDR3 nucleotide sequence: TGTGCCAGCAGCTCCCGGGACAAAACTAACTATGGCTACACCTTC. Translated, it gives CASSSRDKTNYGYTF.

The sample holds many counts of this clonotype. This chain links TRBV7-9 with TRBJ2-7; D remains ambiguous. V gave up 1 base and J gave up 6 bases, with 7 bases separating them. The CDR3 spans 12 residues. The germline gives CDR1 SEHNR, CDR2 FQNEAQ (reference sequence). The CDR3 is CASSLVGIEQYF. CDR3 in DNA: TGTGCCAGCAGCTTAGTTGGGATCGAGCAGTACTTC.

A note on this clonotype: This may be a read error: a much more frequent sequence differs by one nucleotide. The chain uses TRBV10-3 and TRBJ1-2; possible D gene TRBD1, 6 bases. Germline V gives CDR1 ENHRY, CDR2 SYGVKD. V was cut by 4 bases and J by 4 bases, with 10 bases left in between. The CDR3 is made up of 13 amino acids. Here the CDR3 reads CAISGLGGYGYTF. The CDR3, as DNA: TGTGCCATCAGTGGCTTAGGGGGCTATGGCTACACCTTC.

This clonotype has just a few counts. The genes are TRBV28 and TRBJ2-7; D might be TRBD1 (5 bases). V gave up 6 bases and J gave up 3 bases, with 18 bases separating them. There are 15 residues in the CDR3. Looked up from germline, CDR1 is MDHEN and CDR2 is SYDVKM. CDR3 sequence (DNA): TGTGCCAGCAGCGGCCCCAGGGCTACAATCTACGAGCAGTACTTC. The encoded protein is CASSGPRATIYEQYF.